This T cell receptor beta chain was sequenced during a study of cytomegalovirus exposure and HLA in healthy donors. PCR used 60 Vbeta primers and 13 Jbeta primers. TCRdb's table, derived via immunoSEQ multiplex PCR, lists solely in-frame clones and lacks some. The table records about 160,000 clones, roughly 80% of them present only once. The TCR originated in a man aged 50 to 59 in good health and CMV-seropositive. Material for sequencing was PBMCs.

The CDR3 DNA is TGTGCCAGCAGTAGAGGGACAGGCACCAATCAGCCCCAGCATTTT. It encodes CASSRGTGTNQPQHF. The V gene is TRBV27, the J gene TRBJ1-5; 8 nucleotides align to TRBD1. The CDR3 consists of 15 residues. Germline lookup yields CDR1 MNHEY and CDR2 SMNVEV (reference sequence). The V segment lost 5 bases and the J segment 3 bases; nucleotides outside the gene matches: 6.